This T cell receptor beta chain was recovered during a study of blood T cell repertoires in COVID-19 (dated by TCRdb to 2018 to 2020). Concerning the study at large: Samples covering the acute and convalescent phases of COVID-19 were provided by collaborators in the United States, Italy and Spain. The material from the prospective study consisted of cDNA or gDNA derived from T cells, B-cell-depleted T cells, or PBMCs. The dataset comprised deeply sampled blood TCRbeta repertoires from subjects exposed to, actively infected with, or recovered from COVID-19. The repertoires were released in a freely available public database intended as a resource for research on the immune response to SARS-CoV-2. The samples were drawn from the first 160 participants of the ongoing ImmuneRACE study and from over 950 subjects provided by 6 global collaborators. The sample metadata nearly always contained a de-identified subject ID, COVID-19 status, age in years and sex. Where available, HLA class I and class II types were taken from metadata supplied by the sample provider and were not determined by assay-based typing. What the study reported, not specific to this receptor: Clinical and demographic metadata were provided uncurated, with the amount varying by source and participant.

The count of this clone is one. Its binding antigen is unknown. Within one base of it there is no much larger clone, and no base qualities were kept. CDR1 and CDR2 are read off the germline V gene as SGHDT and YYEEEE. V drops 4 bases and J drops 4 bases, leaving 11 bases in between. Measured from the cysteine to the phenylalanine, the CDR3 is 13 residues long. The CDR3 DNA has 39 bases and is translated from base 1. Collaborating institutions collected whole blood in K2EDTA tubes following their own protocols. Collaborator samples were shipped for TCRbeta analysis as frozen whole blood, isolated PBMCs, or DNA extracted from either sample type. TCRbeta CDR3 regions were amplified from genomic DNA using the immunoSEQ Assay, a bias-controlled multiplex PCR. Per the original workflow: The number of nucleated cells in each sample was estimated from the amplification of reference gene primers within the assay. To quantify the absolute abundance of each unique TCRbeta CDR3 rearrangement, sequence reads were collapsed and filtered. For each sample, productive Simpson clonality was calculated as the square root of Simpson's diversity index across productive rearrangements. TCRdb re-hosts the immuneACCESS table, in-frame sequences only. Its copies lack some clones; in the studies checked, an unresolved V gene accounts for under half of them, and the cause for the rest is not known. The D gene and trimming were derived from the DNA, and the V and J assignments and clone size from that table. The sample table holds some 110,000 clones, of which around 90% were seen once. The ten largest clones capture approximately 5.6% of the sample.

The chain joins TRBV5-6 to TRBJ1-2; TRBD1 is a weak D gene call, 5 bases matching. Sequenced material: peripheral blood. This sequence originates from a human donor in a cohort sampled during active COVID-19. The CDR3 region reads CASSLGTAYGYTF. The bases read TGTGCCAGCAGCCTAGGGACTGCCTATGGCTACACCTTC.